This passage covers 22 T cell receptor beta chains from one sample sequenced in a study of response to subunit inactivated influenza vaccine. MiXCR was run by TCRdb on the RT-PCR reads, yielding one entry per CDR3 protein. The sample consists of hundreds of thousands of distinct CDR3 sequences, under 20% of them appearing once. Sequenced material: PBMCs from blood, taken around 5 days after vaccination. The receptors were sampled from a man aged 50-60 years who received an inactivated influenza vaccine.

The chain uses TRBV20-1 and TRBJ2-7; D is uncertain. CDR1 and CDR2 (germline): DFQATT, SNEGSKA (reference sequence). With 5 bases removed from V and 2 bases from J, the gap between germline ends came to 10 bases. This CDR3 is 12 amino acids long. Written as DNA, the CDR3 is TGCAGTGCTGAGGACGGAACCTACGAGCAGTACTTC. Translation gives CSAEDGTYEQYF.

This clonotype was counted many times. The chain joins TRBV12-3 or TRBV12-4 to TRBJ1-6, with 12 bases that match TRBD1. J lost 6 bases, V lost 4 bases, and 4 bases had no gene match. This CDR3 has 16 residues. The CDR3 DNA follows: TGTGCCAGCAGTTCCGGGACAGGGGGCCGTAATTCACCCCTCCACTTT. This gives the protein CASSSGTGGRNSPLHF.

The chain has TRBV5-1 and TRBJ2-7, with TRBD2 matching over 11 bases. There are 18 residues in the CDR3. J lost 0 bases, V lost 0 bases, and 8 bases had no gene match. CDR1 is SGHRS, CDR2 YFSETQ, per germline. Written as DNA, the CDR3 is TGCGCCAGCAGCTTGGCGGCTAGCGGGGGGAAAAGCTCCTACGAGCAGTACTTC. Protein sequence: CASSLAASGGKSSYEQYF. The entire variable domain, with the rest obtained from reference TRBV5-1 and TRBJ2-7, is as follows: KAGVTQTPRYLIKTRGQQVTLSCSPISGHRSVSWYQQTPGQGLQFLFEYFSETQRNKGNFPGRFSGRQFSNSRSEMNVSTLELGDSALYLCASSLAASGGKSSYEQYFGPGTRLTVT.

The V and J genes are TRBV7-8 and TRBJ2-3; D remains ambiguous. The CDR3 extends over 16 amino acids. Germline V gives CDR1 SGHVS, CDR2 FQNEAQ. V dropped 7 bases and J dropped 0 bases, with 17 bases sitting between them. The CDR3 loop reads CASTLGGAGSTDTQYF. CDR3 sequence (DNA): TGTGCCAGCACCCTCGGCGGAGCAGGTAGCACAGATACGCAGTATTTT.

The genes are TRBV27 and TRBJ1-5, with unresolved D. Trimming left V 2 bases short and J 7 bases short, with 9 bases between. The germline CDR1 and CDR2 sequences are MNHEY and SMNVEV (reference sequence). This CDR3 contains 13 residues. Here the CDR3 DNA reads TGTGCCAGCAGTTTAAAGGTGGGGCAGCCCCAGCATTTT. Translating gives CASSLKVGQPQHF.

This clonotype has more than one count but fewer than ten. CDR3 sequence: CASSLEPGSNTEAFF. As DNA, the CDR3 is TGCGCCAGCAGCTTGGAGCCGGGGTCCAACACTGAAGCTTTCTTT. The genes are TRBV5-1 and TRBJ1-1; no clear D. The germline CDR1 and CDR2 sequences are SGHRS and YFSETQ. V lost 0 bases to trimming and J lost 2 bases, with 11 bases between them. The CDR3 has 15 amino acids. Together with reference TRBV5-1 and TRBJ1-1, the CDR3 gives the full variable domain: KAGVTQTPRYLIKTRGQQVTLSCSPISGHRSVSWYQQTPGQGLQFLFEYFSETQRNKGNFPGRFSGRQFSNSRSEMNVSTLELGDSALYLCASSLEPGSNTEAFFGQGTRLTVV.

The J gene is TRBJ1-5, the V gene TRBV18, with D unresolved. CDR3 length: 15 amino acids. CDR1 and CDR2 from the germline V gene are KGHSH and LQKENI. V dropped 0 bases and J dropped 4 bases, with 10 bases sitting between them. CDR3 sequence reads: CASSPPGRANQPQHF. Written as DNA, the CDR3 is TGTGCCAGCTCACCACCGGGGAGGGCTAATCAGCCCCAGCATTTT.

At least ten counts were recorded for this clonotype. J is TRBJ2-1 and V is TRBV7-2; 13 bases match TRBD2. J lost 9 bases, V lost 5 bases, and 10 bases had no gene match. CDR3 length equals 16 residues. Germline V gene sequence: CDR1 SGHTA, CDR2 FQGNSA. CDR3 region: CASSTLAGGLIGEQFF. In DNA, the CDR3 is TGTGCCAGCAGCACACTAGCGGGGGGGCTTATCGGTGAGCAGTTCTTC.

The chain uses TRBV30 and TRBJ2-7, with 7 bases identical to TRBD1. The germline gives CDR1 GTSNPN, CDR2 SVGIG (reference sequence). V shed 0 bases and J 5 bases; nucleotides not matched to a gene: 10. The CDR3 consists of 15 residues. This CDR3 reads CAWSVVQTGKNEQYF. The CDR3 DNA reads TGTGCCTGGAGTGTCGTCCAGACAGGGAAGAACGAGCAGTACTTC.

The CDR3: CASSVDRGKDEQYF. The CDR3 bases are TGTGCCAGCAGCGTAGATCGGGGTAAGGACGAGCAGTACTTC. The chain recombines TRBV9 with TRBJ2-7; the D gene is possibly TRBD2 (5 bases). The CDR3 has 14 residues. Trimming took 0 bases from V and 5 from J, leaving 12 bases between them. Looked up from germline, CDR1 is SGDLS and CDR2 is YYNGEE.

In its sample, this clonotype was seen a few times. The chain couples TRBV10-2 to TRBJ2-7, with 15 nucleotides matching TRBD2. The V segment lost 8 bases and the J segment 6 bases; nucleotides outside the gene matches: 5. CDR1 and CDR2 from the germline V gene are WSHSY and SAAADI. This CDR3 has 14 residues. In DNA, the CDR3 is TGCGCCAGCGGACTAGCGGGAGGGCCCTCCGAGCAGTACTTC. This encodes CASGLAGGPSEQYF.

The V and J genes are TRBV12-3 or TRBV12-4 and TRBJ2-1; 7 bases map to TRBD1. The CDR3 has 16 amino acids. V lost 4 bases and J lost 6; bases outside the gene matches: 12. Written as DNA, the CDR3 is TGTGCCAGCAGTTACAGGGGCCCCGGGGCGGGCAATGAGCAGTTCTTC. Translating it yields CASSYRGPGAGNEQFF.

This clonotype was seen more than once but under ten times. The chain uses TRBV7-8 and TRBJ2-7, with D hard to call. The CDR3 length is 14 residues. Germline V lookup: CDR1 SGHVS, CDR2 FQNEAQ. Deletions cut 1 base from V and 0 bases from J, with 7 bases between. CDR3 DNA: TGTGCCAGCAGCTTAGGACTTCGCTCCTACGAGCAGTACTTC. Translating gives CASSLGLRSYEQYF.

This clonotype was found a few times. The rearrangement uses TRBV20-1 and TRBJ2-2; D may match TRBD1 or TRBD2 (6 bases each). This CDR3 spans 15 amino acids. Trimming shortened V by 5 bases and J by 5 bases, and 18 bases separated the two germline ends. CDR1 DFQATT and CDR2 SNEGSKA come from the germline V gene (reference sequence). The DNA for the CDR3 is TGCAGTGCTGGAGGGACATTATTGAGGACCGGGGAGCTGTTTTTT. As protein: CSAGGTLLRTGELFF.

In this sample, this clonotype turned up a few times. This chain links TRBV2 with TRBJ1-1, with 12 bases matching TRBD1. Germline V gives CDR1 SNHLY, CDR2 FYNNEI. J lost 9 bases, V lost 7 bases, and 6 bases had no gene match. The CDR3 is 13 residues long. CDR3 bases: TGTGCCAGCAAGGGACAGGGGGCGACCCAAGCTTTCTTT. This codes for CASKGQGATQAFF. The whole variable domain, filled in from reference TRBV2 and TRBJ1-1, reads EPEVTQTPSHQVTQMGQEVILRCVPISNHLYFYWYRQILGQKVEFLVSFYNNEISEKSEIFDDQFSVERPDGSNFTLKIRSTKLEDSAMYFCASKGQGATQAFFGQGTRLTVV.

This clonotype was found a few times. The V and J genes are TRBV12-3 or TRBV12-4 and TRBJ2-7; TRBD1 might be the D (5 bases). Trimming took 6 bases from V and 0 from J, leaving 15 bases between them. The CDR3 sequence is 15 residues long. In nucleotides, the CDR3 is TGTGCCAGCAGAGGTACACAGGATATCTCCTACGAGCAGTACTTC. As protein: CASRGTQDISYEQYF.

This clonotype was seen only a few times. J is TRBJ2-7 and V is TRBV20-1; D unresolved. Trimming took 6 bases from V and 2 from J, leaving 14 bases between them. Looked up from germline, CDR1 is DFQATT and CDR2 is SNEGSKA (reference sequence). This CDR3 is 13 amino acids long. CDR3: CSAKTSLAYEQYF. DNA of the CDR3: TGCAGTGCCAAGACGAGCCTCGCCTACGAGCAGTACTTC.

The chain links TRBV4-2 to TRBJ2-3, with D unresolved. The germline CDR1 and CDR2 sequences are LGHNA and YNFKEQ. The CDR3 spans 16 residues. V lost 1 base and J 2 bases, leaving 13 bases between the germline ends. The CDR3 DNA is TGTGCCAGCAGCCAAGCCGCGCGGTTAGTCACAGATACGCAGTATTTT. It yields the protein CASSQAARLVTDTQYF.

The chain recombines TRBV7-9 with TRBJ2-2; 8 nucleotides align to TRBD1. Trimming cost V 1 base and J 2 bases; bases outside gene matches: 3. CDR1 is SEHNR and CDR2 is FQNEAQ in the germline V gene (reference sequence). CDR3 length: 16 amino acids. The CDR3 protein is CASSLGQGINTGELFF. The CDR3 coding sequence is TGTGCCAGCAGCTTAGGACAGGGGATAAACACCGGGGAGCTGTTTTTT. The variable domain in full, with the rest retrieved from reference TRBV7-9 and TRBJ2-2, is DTGVSQNPRHKITKRGQNVTFRCDPISEHNRLYWYRQTLGQGPEFLTYFQNEAQLEKSRLLSDRFSAERPKGSFSTLEIQRTEQGDSAMYLCASSLGQGINTGELFFGEGSRLTVL.

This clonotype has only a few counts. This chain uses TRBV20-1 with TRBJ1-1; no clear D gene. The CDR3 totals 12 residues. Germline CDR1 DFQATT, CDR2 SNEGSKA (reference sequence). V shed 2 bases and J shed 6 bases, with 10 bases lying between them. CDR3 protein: CSARRRVAEAFF. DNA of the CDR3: TGCAGTGCTAGACGCCGGGTGGCTGAAGCTTTCTTT.

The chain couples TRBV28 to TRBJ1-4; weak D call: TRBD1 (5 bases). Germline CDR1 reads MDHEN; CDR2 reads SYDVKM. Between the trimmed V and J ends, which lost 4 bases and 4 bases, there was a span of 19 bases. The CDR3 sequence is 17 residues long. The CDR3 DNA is TGTGCCAGCAGTTGGGCCTTCCCCCCGCAGGGTAATGAAAAACTGTTTTTT. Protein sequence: CASSWAFPPQGNEKLFF.

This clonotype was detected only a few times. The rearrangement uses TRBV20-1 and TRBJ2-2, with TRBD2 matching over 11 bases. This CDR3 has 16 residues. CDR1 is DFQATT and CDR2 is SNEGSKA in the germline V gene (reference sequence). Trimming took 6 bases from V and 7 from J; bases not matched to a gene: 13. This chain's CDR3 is CSAAYRLAGTIGELFF. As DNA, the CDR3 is TGCAGTGCAGCGTATCGACTAGCGGGAACGATCGGGGAGCTGTTTTTT.